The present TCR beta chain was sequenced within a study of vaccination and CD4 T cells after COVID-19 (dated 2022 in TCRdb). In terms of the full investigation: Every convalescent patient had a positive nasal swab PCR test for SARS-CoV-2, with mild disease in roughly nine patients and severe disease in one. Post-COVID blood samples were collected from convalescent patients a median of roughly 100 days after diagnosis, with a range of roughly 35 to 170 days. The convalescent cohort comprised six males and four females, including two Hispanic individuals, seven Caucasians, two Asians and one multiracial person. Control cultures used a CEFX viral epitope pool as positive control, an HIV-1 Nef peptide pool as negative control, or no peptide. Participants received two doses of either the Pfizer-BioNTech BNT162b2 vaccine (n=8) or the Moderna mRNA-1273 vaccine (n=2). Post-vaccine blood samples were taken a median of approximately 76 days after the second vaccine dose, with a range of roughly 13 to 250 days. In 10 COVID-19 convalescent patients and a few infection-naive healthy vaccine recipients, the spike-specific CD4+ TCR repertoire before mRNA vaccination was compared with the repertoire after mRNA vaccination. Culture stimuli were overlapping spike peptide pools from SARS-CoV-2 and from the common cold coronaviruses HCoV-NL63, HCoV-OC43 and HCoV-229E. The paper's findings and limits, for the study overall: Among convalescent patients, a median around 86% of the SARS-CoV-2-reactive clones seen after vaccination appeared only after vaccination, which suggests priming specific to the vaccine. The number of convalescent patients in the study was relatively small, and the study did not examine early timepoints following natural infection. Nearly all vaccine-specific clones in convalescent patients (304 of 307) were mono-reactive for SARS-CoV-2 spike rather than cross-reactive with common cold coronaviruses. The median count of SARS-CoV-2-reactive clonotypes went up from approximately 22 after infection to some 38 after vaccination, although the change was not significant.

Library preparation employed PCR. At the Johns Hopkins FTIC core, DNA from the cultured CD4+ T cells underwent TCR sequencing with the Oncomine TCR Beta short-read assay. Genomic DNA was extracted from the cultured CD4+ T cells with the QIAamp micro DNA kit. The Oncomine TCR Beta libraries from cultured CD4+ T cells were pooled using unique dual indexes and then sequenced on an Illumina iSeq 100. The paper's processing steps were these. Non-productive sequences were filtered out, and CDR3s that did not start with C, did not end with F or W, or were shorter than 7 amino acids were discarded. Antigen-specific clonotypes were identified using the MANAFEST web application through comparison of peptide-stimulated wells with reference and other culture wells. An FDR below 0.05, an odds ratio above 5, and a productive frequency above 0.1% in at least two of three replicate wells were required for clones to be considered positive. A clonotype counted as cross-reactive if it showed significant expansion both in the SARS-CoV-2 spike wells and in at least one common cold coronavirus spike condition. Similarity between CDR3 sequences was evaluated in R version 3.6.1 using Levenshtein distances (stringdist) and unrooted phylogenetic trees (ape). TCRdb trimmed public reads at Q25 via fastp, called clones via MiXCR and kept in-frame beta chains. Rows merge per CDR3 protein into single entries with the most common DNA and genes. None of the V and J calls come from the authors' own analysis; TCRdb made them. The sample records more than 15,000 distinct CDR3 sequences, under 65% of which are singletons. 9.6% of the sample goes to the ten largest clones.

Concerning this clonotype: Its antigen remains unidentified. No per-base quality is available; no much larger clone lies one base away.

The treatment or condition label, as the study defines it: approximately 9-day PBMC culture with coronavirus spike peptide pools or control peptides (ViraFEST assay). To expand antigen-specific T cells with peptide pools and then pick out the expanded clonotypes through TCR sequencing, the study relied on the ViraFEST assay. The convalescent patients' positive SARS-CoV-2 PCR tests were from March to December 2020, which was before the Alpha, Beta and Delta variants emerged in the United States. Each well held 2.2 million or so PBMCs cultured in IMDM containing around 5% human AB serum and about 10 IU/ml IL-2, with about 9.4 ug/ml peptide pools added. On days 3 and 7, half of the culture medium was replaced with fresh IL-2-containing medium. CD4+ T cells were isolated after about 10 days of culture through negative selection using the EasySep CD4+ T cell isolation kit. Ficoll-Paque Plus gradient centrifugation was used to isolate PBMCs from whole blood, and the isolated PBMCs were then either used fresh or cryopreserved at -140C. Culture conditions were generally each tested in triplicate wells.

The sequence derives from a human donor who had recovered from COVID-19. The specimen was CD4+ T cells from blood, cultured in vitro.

Read as DNA, the sequence is TGTGCCAGCAGTTTAAGGACACCGCGGGACCCTTCCGTAAGCTACACCTTC. This yields the protein CASSLRTPRDPSVSYTF. Recombination connected TRBV27 to TRBJ1-2; TRBD1 is possibly the D segment (5 matching bases). As encoded in the germline V gene (reference sequence), CDR1 is MNHEY while CDR2 is SMNVEV. The germline ends are 25 bases apart after V is trimmed by 2 bases and J by 9 bases. Reading from cysteine to phenylalanine, the CDR3 counts 17 amino acids. The entry retains the CDR3 DNA only, 51 bases that are in frame from base 1.